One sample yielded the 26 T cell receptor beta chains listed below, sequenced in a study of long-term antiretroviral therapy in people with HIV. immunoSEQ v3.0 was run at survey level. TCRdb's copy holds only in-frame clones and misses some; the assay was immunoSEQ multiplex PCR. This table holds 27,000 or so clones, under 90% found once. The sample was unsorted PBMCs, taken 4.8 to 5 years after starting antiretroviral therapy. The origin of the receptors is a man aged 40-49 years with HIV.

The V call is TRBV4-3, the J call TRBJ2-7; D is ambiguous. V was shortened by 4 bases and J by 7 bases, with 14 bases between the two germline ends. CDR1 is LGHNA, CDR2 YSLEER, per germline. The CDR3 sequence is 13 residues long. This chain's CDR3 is CASSPRKGIEQYF. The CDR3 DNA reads TGCGCCAGCAGCCCACGGAAGGGTATAGAGCAGTACTTC.

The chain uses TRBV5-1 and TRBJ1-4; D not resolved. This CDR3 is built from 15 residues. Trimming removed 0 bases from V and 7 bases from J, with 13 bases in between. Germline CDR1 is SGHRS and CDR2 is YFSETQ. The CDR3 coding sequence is TGCGCCAGCAGCTTGGCCGATGAATCGGGTGAAAAACTGTTTTTT. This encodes CASSLADESGEKLFF. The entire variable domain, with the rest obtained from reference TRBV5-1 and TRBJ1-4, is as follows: KAGVTQTPRYLIKTRGQQVTLSCSPISGHRSVSWYQQTPGQGLQFLFEYFSETQRNKGNFPGRFSGRQFSNSRSEMNVSTLELGDSALYLCASSLADESGEKLFFGSGTQLSVL.

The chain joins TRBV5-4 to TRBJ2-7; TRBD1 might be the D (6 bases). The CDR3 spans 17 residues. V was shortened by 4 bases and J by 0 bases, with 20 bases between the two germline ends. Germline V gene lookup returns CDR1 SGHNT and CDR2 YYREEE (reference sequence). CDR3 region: CASSHYNRASSSYEQYF. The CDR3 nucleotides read TGTGCCAGCAGCCATTACAACAGGGCTTCAAGCTCCTACGAGCAGTACTTC.

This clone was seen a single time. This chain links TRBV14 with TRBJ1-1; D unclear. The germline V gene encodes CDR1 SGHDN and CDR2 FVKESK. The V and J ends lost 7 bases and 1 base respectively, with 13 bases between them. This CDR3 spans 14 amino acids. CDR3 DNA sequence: TGTGCCAGCACCACCGGGCCAGCGAACACTGAAGCTTTCTTT. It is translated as CASTTGPANTEAFF.

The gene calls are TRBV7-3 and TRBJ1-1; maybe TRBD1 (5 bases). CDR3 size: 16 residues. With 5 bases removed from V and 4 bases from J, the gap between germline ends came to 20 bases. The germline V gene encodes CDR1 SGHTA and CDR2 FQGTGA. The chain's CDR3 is CASSPLTVPRGTEAFF. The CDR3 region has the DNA TGTGCCAGCAGCCCTTTGACAGTTCCCCGGGGCACTGAAGCTTTCTTT.

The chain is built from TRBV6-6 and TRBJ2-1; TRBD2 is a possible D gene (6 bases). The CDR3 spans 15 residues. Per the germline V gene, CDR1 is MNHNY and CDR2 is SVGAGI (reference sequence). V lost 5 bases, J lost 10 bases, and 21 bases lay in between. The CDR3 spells CASSPRWGGNKEQFF. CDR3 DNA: TGTGCCAGCAGTCCTCGGTGGGGCGGGAATAAAGAGCAGTTCTTC.

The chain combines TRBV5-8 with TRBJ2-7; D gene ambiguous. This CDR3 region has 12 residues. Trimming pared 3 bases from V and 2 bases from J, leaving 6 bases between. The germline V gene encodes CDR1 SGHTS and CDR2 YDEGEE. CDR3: CASSWIPYEQYF. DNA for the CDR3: TGTGCCAGCAGCTGGATACCCTACGAGCAGTACTTC.

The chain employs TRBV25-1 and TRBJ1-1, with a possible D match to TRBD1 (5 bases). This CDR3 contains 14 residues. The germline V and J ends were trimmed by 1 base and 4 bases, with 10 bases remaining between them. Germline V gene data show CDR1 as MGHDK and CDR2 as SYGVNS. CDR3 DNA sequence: TGTGCCAGCAGTGAATTGCAGGGATCCACTGAAGCTTTCTTT. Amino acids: CASSELQGSTEAFF.

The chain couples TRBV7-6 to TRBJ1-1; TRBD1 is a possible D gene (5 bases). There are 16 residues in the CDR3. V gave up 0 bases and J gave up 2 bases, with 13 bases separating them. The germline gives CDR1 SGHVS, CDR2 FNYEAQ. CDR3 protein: CASSLAPSGPNTEAFF. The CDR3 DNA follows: TGTGCCAGCAGCTTAGCCCCCTCGGGGCCCAACACTGAAGCTTTCTTT.

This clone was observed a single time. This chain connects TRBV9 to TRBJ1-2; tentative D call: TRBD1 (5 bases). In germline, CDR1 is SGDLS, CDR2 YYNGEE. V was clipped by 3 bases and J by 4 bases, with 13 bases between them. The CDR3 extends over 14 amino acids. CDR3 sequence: CASSATGLSYGYTF. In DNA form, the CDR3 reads TGTGCCAGCAGCGCGACGGGGCTGAGCTATGGCTACACCTTC.

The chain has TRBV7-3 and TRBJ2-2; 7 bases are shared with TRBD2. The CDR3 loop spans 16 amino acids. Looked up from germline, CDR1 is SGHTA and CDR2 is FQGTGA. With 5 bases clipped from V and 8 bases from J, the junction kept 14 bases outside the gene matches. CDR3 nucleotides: TGTGCCAGCAGCCCCCAGACTAGCTCCACAGGTGGGGAGCTGTTTTTT. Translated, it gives CASSPQTSSTGGELFF.

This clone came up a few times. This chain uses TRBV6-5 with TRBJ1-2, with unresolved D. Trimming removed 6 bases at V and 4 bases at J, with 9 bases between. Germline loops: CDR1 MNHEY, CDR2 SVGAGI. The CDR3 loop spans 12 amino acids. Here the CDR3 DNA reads TGTGCCAGCAGGCCGGACGGCTATGGCTACACCTTC. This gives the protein CASRPDGYGYTF.

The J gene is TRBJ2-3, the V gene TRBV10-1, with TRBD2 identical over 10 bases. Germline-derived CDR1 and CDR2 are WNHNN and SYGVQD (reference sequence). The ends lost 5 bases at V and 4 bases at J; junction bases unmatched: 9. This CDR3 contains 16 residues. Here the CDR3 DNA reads TGCGCCAGCAGTCGTACCGGGACTAGCGCAGCAGATACGCAGTATTTT. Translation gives CASSRTGTSAADTQYF.

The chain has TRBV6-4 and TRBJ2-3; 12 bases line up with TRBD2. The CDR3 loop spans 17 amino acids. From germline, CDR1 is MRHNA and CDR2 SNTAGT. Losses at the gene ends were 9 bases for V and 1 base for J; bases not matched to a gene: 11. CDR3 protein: CARTGLAGGQGTDTQYF. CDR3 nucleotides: TGTGCCAGAACGGGGCTAGCGGGAGGGCAAGGCACAGATACGCAGTATTTT.

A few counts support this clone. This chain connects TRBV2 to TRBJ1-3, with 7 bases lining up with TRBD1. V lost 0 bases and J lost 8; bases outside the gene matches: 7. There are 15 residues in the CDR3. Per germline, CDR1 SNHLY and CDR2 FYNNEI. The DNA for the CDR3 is TGTGCCAGCAGTGAAGCCAGGACCCAGGGGGACACCATATATTTT. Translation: CASSEARTQGDTIYF.

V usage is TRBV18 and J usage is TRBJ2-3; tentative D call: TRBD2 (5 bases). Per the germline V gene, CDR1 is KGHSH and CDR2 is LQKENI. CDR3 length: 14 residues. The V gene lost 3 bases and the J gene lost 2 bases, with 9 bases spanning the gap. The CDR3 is CASSPAGITDTQYF. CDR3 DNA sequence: TGTGCCAGCTCACCTGCCGGGATCACAGATACGCAGTATTTT.

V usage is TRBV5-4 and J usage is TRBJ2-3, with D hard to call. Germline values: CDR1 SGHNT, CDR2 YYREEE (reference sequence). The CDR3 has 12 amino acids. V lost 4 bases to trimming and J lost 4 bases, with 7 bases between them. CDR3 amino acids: CASSGKADTQYF. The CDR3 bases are TGTGCCAGCAGCGGGAAGGCAGATACGCAGTATTTT. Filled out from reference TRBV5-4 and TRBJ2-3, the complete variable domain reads ETGVTQSPTHLIKTRGQQVTLRCSSQSGHNTVSWYQQALGQGPQFIFQYYREEENGRGNFPPRFSGLQFPNYSSELNVNALELDDSALYLCASSGKADTQYFGPGTRLTVL.

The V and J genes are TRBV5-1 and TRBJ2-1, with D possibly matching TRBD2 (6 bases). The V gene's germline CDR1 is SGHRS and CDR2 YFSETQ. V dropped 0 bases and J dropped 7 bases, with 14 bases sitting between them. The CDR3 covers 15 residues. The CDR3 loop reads CASSLVSSEANEQFF. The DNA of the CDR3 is TGCGCCAGCAGCTTGGTTTCTAGCGAAGCGAATGAGCAGTTCTTC.

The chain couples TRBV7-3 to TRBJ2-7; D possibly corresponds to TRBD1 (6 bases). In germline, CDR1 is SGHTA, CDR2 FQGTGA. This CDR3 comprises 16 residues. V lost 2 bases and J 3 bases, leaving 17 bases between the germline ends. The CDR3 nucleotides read TGTGCCAGCAGCTTAGGGGTCCCAGGGGACCGCTACGAGCAGTACTTC. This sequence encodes CASSLGVPGDRYEQYF.

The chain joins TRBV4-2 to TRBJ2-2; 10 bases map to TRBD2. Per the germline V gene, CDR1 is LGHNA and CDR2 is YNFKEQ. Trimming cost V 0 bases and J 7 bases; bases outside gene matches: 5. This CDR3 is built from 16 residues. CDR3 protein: CASSQDLGLAIGELFF. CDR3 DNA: TGTGCCAGCAGCCAAGATTTGGGACTAGCGATCGGGGAGCTGTTTTTT.

The CDR3 protein is CASSFGGRARDEQFF. CDR3 in DNA: TGCGCCAGCAGCTTCGGCGGGAGGGCCCGCGATGAGCAGTTCTTC. The V and J genes are TRBV5-1 and TRBJ2-1, with 9 bases that match TRBD2. V gave up 2 bases and J gave up 8 bases; unmatched junction bases: 8. There are 15 residues in the CDR3. From germline, CDR1 is SGHRS and CDR2 YFSETQ.

CDR3 in DNA: TGTGCCAGTAGTATCCCCTTCGGGCCCCAGCATTTT. Protein product: CASSIPFGPQHF. The chain links TRBV19 to TRBJ1-5, with D unclear. Germline CDR1 reads LNHDA; CDR2 reads SQIVND (reference sequence). Trimming took 3 bases from V and 9 from J, leaving 9 bases between them. CDR3 size: 12 residues. Full variable domain (rest looked up from reference TRBV19 and TRBJ1-5): DGGITQSPKYLFRKEGQNVTLSCEQNLNHDAMYWYRQDPGQGLRLIYYSQIVNDFQKGDIAEGYSVSREKKESFPLTVTSAQKNPTAFYLCASSIPFGPQHFGDGTRLSIL.

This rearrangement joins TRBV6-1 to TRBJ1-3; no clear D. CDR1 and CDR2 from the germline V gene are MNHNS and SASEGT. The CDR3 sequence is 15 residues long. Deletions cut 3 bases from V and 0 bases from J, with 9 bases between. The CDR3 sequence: CASSEAISSGNTIYF. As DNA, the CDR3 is TGTGCCAGCAGTGAGGCCATAAGCTCTGGAAACACCATATATTTT.

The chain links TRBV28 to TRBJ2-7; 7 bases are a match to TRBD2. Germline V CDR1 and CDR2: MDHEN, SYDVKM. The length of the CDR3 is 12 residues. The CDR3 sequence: CAGGWNSYEQYF. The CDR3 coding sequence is TGTGCGGGGGGGTGGAATTCCTACGAGCAGTACTTC.

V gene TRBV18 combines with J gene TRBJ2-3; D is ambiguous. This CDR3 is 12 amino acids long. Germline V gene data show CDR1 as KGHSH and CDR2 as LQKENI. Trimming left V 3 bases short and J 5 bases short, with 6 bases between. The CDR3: CASSPQRDTQYF. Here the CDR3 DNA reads TGTGCCAGCTCACCGCAACGAGATACGCAGTATTTT.

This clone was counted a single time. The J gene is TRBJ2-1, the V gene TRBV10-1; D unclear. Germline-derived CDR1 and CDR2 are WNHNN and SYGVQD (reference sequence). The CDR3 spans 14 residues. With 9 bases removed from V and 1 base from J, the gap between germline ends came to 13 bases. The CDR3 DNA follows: TGCGCCAGAACCGGGCCCGGGTCCTACAATGAGCAGTTCTTC. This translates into CARTGPGSYNEQFF.